This paragraph covers one TCR beta chain sequence. The sample is drawn from a study of T cell changes during pregnancy in multiple sclerosis. Some clones are missing from TCRdb's copy, which holds only in-frame ones; the method was immunoSEQ multiplex PCR. The sample has 100,000 to 140,000 clones; 85% to 95% are singletons. CDR3 length: 18 residues. Per the germline V gene, CDR1 is SGHVS and CDR2 is FQNEAQ. The V end lost 4 bases, the J end lost 2 bases, and 22 bases lay between the germline ends. The rearrangement joins TRBV7-8 to TRBJ2-3, with D maybe TRBD2 (6 bases). The clonotype originates from a female donor in good health, enrolled as a control in a pregnancy study. The sequenced sample was peripheral blood, obtained in the third trimester of pregnancy. The CDR3 bases are TGTGCCAGCAGCTCCCCGGAGGGGAGTGGCGGAACCACAGATACGCAGTATTTT. It yields the protein CASSSPEGSGGTTDTQYF.